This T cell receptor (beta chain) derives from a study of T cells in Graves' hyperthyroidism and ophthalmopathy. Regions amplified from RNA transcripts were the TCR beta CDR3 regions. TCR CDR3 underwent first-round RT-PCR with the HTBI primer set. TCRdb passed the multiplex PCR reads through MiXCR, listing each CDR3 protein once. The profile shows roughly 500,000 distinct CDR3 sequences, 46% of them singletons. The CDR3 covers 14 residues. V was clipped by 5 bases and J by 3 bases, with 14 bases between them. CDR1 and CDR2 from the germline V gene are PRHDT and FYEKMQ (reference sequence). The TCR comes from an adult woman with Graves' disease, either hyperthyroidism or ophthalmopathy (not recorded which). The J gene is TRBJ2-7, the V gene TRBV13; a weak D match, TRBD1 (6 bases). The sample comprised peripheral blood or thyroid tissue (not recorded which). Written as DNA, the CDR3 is TGTGCCAGCAGCCCATACAGGGATTACTACGAGCAGTACTTC. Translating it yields CASSPYRDYYEQYF.